Following are 30 T cell receptor beta chains from one sample sequenced in a study of blood T cell repertoires in COVID-19. The protocol was immunoSEQ multiplex PCR, while the TCRdb copy is restricted to in-frame clones and leaves out a portion. The sample lists more than 90,000 clones, approximately 83% occurring once. Source material: peripheral blood. The receptors come from a woman in her 70s with acute or convalescent COVID-19.

The chain is built from TRBV28 and TRBJ2-1; D is ambiguous. V was clipped by 2 bases and J by 4 bases, with 3 bases between them. Looked up from germline, CDR1 is MDHEN and CDR2 is SYDVKM. The CDR3 totals 12 residues. The CDR3 spells CASSLVYNEQFF. Written as DNA, the CDR3 is TGTGCCAGCAGTTTAGTATACAATGAGCAGTTCTTC.

The V gene is TRBV10-3, the J gene TRBJ1-4; 9 nucleotides line up with TRBD1. Looked up from germline, CDR1 is ENHRY and CDR2 is SYGVKD. The CDR3 loop spans 16 amino acids. After removal of 5 bases from V and 0 bases from J, the junction contained 4 bases not matched to a gene. This chain's CDR3 is CAISRGQGATNEKLFF. CDR3 nucleotide sequence: TGTGCCATCAGTAGGGGACAGGGAGCAACTAATGAAAAACTGTTTTTT.

This clone was seen just once. The chain uses TRBV3-1 (or the pseudogene TRBV3-2) and TRBJ1-2; D is unclear. Trimming took 0 bases from V and 10 from J, leaving 18 bases between them. There are 15 residues in the CDR3. Germline values: CDR1 LGHDT, CDR2 YNNKEL (reference sequence). CDR3 coding DNA: TGTGCCAGCAGCCAAGATCCCGTCGAGATATCTAACTACACCTTC. Amino acids: CASSQDPVEISNYTF.

This chain connects TRBV4-1 to TRBJ2-2; TRBD1 matches 7 bases. This CDR3 has 15 amino acids. Germline V lookup: CDR1 MGHRA, CDR2 YSYEKL. Trimming cost V 6 bases and J 1 base; bases outside gene matches: 5. DNA for the CDR3: TGCGCCAGCAGACCCTGGGACAGGAACACCGGGGAGCTGTTTTTT. Its translation is CASRPWDRNTGELFF.

CDR3 bases: TGTGCCAGCAGTGAACCGGGGGGCAACACTGAAGCTTTCTTT. This translates into CASSEPGGNTEAFF. The chain employs TRBV6-1 and TRBJ1-1; weak D call: TRBD1 (6 bases). V dropped 2 bases and J dropped 2 bases, with 9 bases sitting between them. Germline-derived CDR1 and CDR2 are MNHNS and SASEGT. The CDR3 consists of 14 residues.

The rearrangement joins TRBV5-5 to TRBJ2-7; TRBD2 might be the D (5 bases). The V end lost 4 bases, the J end lost 4 bases, and 9 bases lay between the germline ends. Germline V gives CDR1 SGHKS, CDR2 YYEKEE (reference sequence). The length of the CDR3 is 12 residues. DNA of the CDR3: TGTGCCAGCAGCCGGGAACCGTACGAGCAGTACTTC. Its translation: CASSREPYEQYF.

CDR3 region: CSARPGGVNEKLFF. CDR3 DNA sequence: TGCAGCGCCCGACCAGGGGGCGTTAATGAAAAACTGTTTTTT. The chain links TRBV29-1 to TRBJ1-4; 8 nucleotides match TRBD1. V gave up 7 bases and J gave up 4 bases; unmatched junction bases: 8. The CDR3 loop spans 14 amino acids. CDR1 and CDR2 from the germline V gene are SQVTM and ANQGSEA.

V is TRBV28 and J is TRBJ2-7, with 14 positions matching TRBD2. The germline gives CDR1 MDHEN, CDR2 SYDVKM. Trimming cost V 8 bases and J 8 bases; bases outside gene matches: 8. CDR3 length: 14 amino acids. The CDR3 sequence is CASLGLAGVQQQYF. In DNA, the CDR3 is TGTGCCAGCCTGGGACTAGCGGGAGTGCAACAGCAGTACTTC.

The J gene is TRBJ2-2, the V gene TRBV4-1; tentative D call: TRBD2 (5 bases). Trimming pared 1 base from V and 3 bases from J, leaving 12 bases between. Per the germline V gene, CDR1 is MGHRA and CDR2 is YSYEKL. This CDR3 has 16 amino acids. CDR3 in amino acids: CASSQVERLDTGELFF. CDR3 DNA: TGCGCCAGCAGCCAAGTCGAGCGGTTAGACACCGGGGAGCTGTTTTTT.

The rearrangement joins TRBV19 to TRBJ2-3; maybe TRBD2 (6 bases). Per the germline V gene, CDR1 is LNHDA and CDR2 is SQIVND (reference sequence). The CDR3 runs to 16 residues. Deletions cut 5 bases from V and 4 bases from J, with 19 bases between. DNA for the CDR3: TGTGCCAGTAGTCCCACCGGGAGAGCAATCCCAGATACGCAGTATTTT. Translating it yields CASSPTGRAIPDTQYF.

The chain has TRBV7-8 and TRBJ1-6; TRBD1 aligns across 7 bases. V gave up 5 bases and J gave up 0 bases; unmatched junction bases: 10. The germline V gene has CDR1 SGHVS and CDR2 FQNEAQ. The CDR3 loop spans 18 amino acids. The CDR3 sequence: CASSVDRAESSYNSPLHF. The CDR3 coding sequence is TGTGCCAGCAGCGTCGACAGGGCCGAGAGCTCCTATAATTCACCCCTCCACTTT.

In this sample, this clone turned up once. The chain carries TRBV7-3 and TRBJ2-7; possibly TRBD2 for D (5 bases). Trimming stripped 1 base from V and 5 bases from J, with 12 bases between. Germline CDR1 and CDR2: SGHTA and FQGTGA. The CDR3 spans 14 residues. The CDR3 sequence: CASSLSGSAHEQYF. The CDR3 DNA is TGTGCCAGCAGCTTAAGTGGTAGCGCCCACGAGCAGTACTTC.

Comment on this clone: The junction does not match germline at one end; this may be a read error. The V gene is TRBV5-1, the J gene TRBJ1-2, with no clear D. The CDR3 loop spans 13 amino acids. Germline CDR1 reads SGHRS; CDR2 reads YFSETQ. The CDR3 sequence: CASSLAGNFGYTF. In DNA form, the CDR3 reads TGCGCCAGCAGCTTGGCGGGTAACTTTGGCTACACCTTC.

In nucleotides, the CDR3 is TGTGCCAGTAGGCCAGGGGTTTTGGACACCGGGGAGCTGTTTTTT. Protein sequence: CASRPGVLDTGELFF. The chain has TRBV19 and TRBJ2-2; perhaps TRBD1 as D (6 bases). Trimming shortened V by 6 bases and J by 3 bases, and 14 bases separated the two germline ends. This CDR3 has 15 residues. Germline V CDR1 and CDR2: LNHDA, SQIVND (reference sequence).

This CDR3 is CASSEFAGRDTEAFF. CDR3 nucleotides: TGTGCCAGCAGTGAATTCGCGGGTAGGGACACTGAAGCTTTCTTT. The gene calls are TRBV25-1 and TRBJ1-1; D is undetermined. CDR1 and CDR2 from the germline V gene are MGHDK and SYGVNS. Trimming pared 1 base from V and 3 bases from J, leaving 12 bases between. This CDR3 is 15 amino acids long.

The chain joins TRBV6-5 to TRBJ1-1; 8 bases match TRBD1. This CDR3 is 14 amino acids long. The V and J ends lost 4 bases and 4 bases, in that order; junction bases with no gene match: 5. Per the germline V gene, CDR1 is MNHEY and CDR2 is SVGAGI. CDR3 nucleotides: TGTGCCAGCAGTTCCTCGGACAGGGCCACTGAAGCTTTCTTT. Translation gives CASSSSDRATEAFF.

The CDR3 sequence is CASAPGLAGVNSYEQYF. In DNA form, the CDR3 reads TGCGCCAGCGCACCGGGACTAGCGGGGGTGAACTCCTACGAGCAGTACTTC. J is TRBJ2-7 and V is TRBV4-1; 14 bases line up with TRBD2. The CDR3 covers 17 residues. Germline V gene sequence: CDR1 MGHRA, CDR2 YSYEKL. V shed 8 bases and J 0 bases; nucleotides not matched to a gene: 9.

This clone was seen only a few times. The gene calls are TRBV11-1 and TRBJ2-7, with a possible D match to TRBD1 (7 bases). The germline gives CDR1 SGHAT, CDR2 FQDESV (reference sequence). The length of the CDR3 is 12 residues. V dropped 3 bases and J dropped 6 bases, with 9 bases sitting between them. In nucleotides, the CDR3 is TGTGCCAGCAGCTTTCAGGGGGGCGAGCAGTACTTC. It codes for CASSFQGGEQYF.

The genes are TRBV5-1 and TRBJ2-1; 11 bases align to TRBD2. The trim removed 4 bases at V and 5 bases at J, leaving 8 bases unmatched. The CDR3 consists of 16 residues. In germline, CDR1 is SGHRS, CDR2 YFSETQ. The DNA for the CDR3 is TGCGCCAGCAGCAGGACTAGCGGGTTTCCCAACAATGAGCAGTTCTTC. Its translation is CASSRTSGFPNNEQFF.

The chain joins TRBV6-5 to TRBJ2-3, with 7 bases lining up with TRBD1. The germline gives CDR1 MNHEY, CDR2 SVGAGI. CDR3 length: 14 residues. The V segment lost 5 bases and the J segment 2 bases; nucleotides outside the gene matches: 4. CDR3 sequence reads: CASSPTGTTDTQYF. The CDR3 DNA reads as TGTGCCAGCAGTCCGACAGGGACCACAGATACGCAGTATTTT.

The rearrangement joins TRBV11-2 to TRBJ1-1; possible D gene TRBD1, 5 bases. V lost 4 bases and J lost 3, with 21 bases in between. In germline, CDR1 is SGHAT, CDR2 FQNNGV. The CDR3 has 17 amino acids. The CDR3 sequence: CASSSGVAGTVHTEAFF. CDR3 sequence (DNA): TGTGCCAGCAGCTCGGGGGTGGCGGGCACCGTGCACACTGAAGCTTTCTTT.

This clone occurred once. The chain is built from TRBV6-5 and TRBJ1-2; TRBD1 agrees at 10 bases. This CDR3 is 14 amino acids long. The ends lost 6 bases at V and 7 bases at J; junction bases unmatched: 8. Germline V gene lookup returns CDR1 MNHEY and CDR2 SVGAGI. CDR3 amino acids: CASRGPGQGSGYTF. The CDR3 coding sequence is TGTGCCAGCAGAGGTCCGGGACAGGGGAGTGGCTACACCTTC.

The DNA of the CDR3 is TGTGCCAGCAGCCAAGAGGACCTAGCGGGGGGACCCGGGGAGCTGTTTTTT. This gives the protein CASSQEDLAGGPGELFF. The chain combines TRBV4-2 with TRBJ2-2, with 11 bases identical to TRBD2. Germline CDR1 is LGHNA and CDR2 is YNFKEQ. The CDR3 contains 17 residues. Unmatched junction bases numbered 6, after V lost 0 bases and J lost 6 bases.

Notes on this clone: Other DNA variants within this sample encode the same CDR3. The genes are TRBV5-1 and TRBJ1-6, with TRBD1 matching 7 bases. Germline assignment: CDR1 SGHRS and CDR2 YFSETQ. V lost 2 bases and J lost 8; bases outside the gene matches: 4. The length of the CDR3 is 14 residues. The CDR3 DNA reads as TGCGCCAGCAGCTTTGGGCAGGGGGATTCACCCCTCCACTTT. This codes for CASSFGQGDSPLHF.

The table lists this clone with a count of one. The chain couples TRBV3-1 (or the pseudogene TRBV3-2) to TRBJ1-1; D remains unclear. Germline assignment: CDR1 LGHDT and CDR2 YNNKEL (reference sequence). With 4 bases removed from V and 10 bases from J, the gap between germline ends came to 16 bases. The CDR3 is 13 residues long. In nucleotides, the CDR3 is TGTGCCAGCAGCCCCGTATCGGCGGGCGGAGCTTTCTTT. Protein sequence: CASSPVSAGGAFF.

V usage is TRBV6-5 and J usage is TRBJ1-1; no clear D. CDR1 and CDR2 (germline): MNHEY, SVGAGI. Trimming cost V 7 bases and J 3 bases, with 12 bases left between them. The CDR3 runs to 13 residues. The CDR3 DNA is TGTGCCAGCATCAACAGTGGTTACACTGAAGCTTTCTTT. Its protein is CASINSGYTEAFF.

The chain is built from TRBV5-6 and TRBJ1-4; 8 bases agree with TRBD1. The CDR3 totals 15 residues. J was trimmed by 6 bases and V by 0 bases; bases with no gene match: 4. Germline loops: CDR1 SGHDT, CDR2 YYEEEE. CDR3 residues: CASSLAGGDDEKLFF. The CDR3, as DNA: TGTGCCAGCAGCTTGGCAGGGGGCGACGATGAAAAACTGTTTTTT.

The gene calls are TRBV28 and TRBJ2-5; 12 nucleotides match TRBD2. The V gene end was trimmed by 8 bases and the J gene end by 4 bases; junction bases not matched to a gene: 5. CDR3 size: 14 residues. Germline assignment: CDR1 MDHEN and CDR2 SYDVKM. The CDR3, as DNA: TGTGCCAGCGGACTAGCGGGATCGACAGAGACCCAGTACTTC. Protein product: CASGLAGSTETQYF.

The rearrangement uses TRBV5-4 and TRBJ2-4, with D possibly TRBD2 on 5 matching bases. Trimming stripped 5 bases from V and 0 bases from J, with 15 bases between. This CDR3 is 16 amino acids long. Germline assignment: CDR1 SGHNT and CDR2 YYREEE (reference sequence). The CDR3 protein is CASRRVKGEAKNIQYF. DNA for the CDR3: TGTGCCAGCAGGCGGGTCAAGGGAGAAGCCAAAAACATTCAGTACTTC.

The gene calls are TRBV5-6 and TRBJ1-3; tentatively, D is TRBD1 (6 bases). The CDR3 is 15 residues long. V lost 5 bases, J lost 5 bases, and 17 bases lay in between. Germline CDR1 is SGHDT and CDR2 is YYEEEE. The CDR3 DNA reads as TGTGCCAGCAGTCAAACGGGTCAGGGGCGAAACACCATATATTTT. Amino acids: CASSQTGQGRNTIYF.